This TCR beta chain was found in a study of regulatory T cells in long-lasting Graves disease. Study outcomes and limitations: Persistent disease was associated with favored TRBV28 usage and with favored use of TRBJ1-2 and TRBJ2-5.

Remarks on this clonotype: Its antigen is still unknown.

The time point is: persistent/refractory GD, antithyroid drugs over 5 years with positive TRAb. From PBMCs, RNA was extracted and then used to make the TCR library. Graves' disease was diagnosed by American Thyroid Association guidelines. This CDR3 spans 15 amino acids. Germline V lookup: CDR1 LGHDT, CDR2 YNNKEL (reference sequence). V shed 4 bases and J shed 0 bases, with 10 bases lying between them. Construction of TCR beta libraries relied on iRepertoire HTBI primers and on Arm-PCR targeting CDR3 regions. Per the study methods: Samples collectively showed some 60 TRBV and roughly 15 TRBJ segments. TCRdb used MiXCR to reprocess the multiplex PCR reads, holding one entry per CDR3 protein. These V and J calls rely on TCRdb rather than the paper's analysis. This table holds roughly 450,000 distinct CDR3 sequences, around 22% found once.

The chain uses TRBV3-1 and TRBJ2-1; possible D gene TRBD2, 5 bases. The clonotype originates from a female donor with Graves disease. The material sequenced was peripheral blood mononuclear cells (PBMCs), taken when the disease was refractory, from a patient treated with antithyroid drugs. CDR3 in DNA: TGTGCCAGCAGCCCGCCCGGGATCTCCTACAATGAGCAGTTCTTC. Translation: CASSPPGISYNEQFF.